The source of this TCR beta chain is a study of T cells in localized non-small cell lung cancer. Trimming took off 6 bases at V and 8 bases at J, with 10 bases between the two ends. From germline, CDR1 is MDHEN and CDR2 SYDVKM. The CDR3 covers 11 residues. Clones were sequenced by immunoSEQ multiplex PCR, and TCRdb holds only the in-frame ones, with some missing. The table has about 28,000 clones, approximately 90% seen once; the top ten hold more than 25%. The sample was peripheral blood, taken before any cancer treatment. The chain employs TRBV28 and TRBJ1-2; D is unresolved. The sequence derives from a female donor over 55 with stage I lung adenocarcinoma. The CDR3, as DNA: TGTGCCAGCAGCTATGATGAAGGCTACACCTTC. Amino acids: CASSYDEGYTF.